The clone carrying this TCR beta chain has only a few counts. Its target is unknown. With 60 Vbeta and 13 Jbeta primers, the PCR was carried out. Repertoires were generated with immunoSEQ multiplex PCR, while TCRdb's copy carries only in-frame clones and drops some. The profile shows about 250,000 clones, roughly two thirds of them singletons. The source of the sample is a study of cytomegalovirus exposure and HLA in healthy donors. Study-wide results and caveats: Later work showed greater clonal expansion in HLA-associated TCR beta chains than in equally common others. Later on, an analysis showed TCR association rates differing by HLA locus, with DRB1 the most and HLA-C the fewest.

The TCR was taken from a female donor in good health and CMV-seronegative. The sample was PBMCs.

The CDR3: CASKGGPYEQYF. The CDR3, as DNA: TGTGCCAGCAAGGGAGGGCCGTACGAGCAGTACTTC. This chain connects TRBV2 to TRBJ2-7; 7 nucleotides agree with TRBD2. V was clipped by 7 bases and J by 4 bases; unmatched bases: 4. The CDR3 runs 12 residues. Germline assignment: CDR1 SNHLY and CDR2 FYNNEI.